This TCR beta chain was documented in a study of vaccination and CD4 T cells after COVID-19. Study-wide context: Drawing of post-COVID samples took place a median around 110 days after diagnosis (range 35 to 161).

The study's findings and limits: For convalescent patients, a median 86.3% of reactive clones surfaced exclusively after vaccination.

Details on this clonotype: Its specificity is unknown.

The Oncomine TCR Beta short-read assay was what sequenced the DNA obtained from cultured CD4+ T cells. Using its own MiXCR run on the PCR reads, TCRdb lists one record per CDR3 protein. This table has about 16,000 distinct CDR3 sequences, roughly four fifths appearing once. The sample's treatment: roughly ten-day PBMC culture with coronavirus spike peptide pools or control peptides (ViraFEST assay). The TCR was taken from a human donor who received a COVID-19 vaccine. Here the sequenced sample was CD4+ T cells from blood, cultured in vitro, taken after SARS-CoV-2 vaccination.

The CDR3 coding sequence is TGTGCCAGCAGGGGGGGGGGCGGTGGCTACACCTTC. Amino acid sequence: CASRGGGGGYTF. This chain links TRBV2 with TRBJ1-2; a weak D match, TRBD1 (6 bases). The V end was cut by 6 bases, the J end by 7 bases, with 12 bases between. The CDR3 runs to 12 residues. Germline loops: CDR1 SNHLY, CDR2 FYNNEI. Full variable domain (rest looked up from reference TRBV2 and TRBJ1-2): EPEVTQTPSHQVTQMGQEVILRCVPISNHLYFYWYRQILGQKVEFLVSFYNNEISEKSEIFDDQFSVERPDGSNFTLKIRSTKLEDSAMYFCASRGGGGGYTFGSGTRLTVV.